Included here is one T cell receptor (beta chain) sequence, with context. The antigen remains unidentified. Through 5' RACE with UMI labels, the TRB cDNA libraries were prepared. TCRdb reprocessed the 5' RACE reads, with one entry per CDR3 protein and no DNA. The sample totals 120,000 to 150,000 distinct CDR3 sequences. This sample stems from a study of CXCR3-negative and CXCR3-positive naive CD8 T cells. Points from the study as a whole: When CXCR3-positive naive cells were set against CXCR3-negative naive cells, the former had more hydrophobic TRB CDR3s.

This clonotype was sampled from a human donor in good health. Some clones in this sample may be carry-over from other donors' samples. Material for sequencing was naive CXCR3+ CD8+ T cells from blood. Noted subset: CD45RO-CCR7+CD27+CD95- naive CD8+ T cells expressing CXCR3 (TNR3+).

The CDR3 protein is CASSFSWTGSYEQYF. The V call is TRBV27, the J call TRBJ2-7; TCRdb proposes TRBD1, but this gene call is untestable without DNA. The germline V gene encodes CDR1 MNHEY and CDR2 SMNVEV (reference sequence). This CDR3 spans 15 amino acids.